This entry describes one TCR beta chain. The source of the sample is a study of blood T cell repertoires in COVID-19. Whole-study context: Nucleic acid was either cDNA or gDNA, and it came from T cells, B-cell-depleted T cells, or PBMCs.

The data were produced by immunoSEQ multiplex PCR, yet TCRdb's version contains in-frame clones alone and is incomplete. The top ten hold approximately 3.8% of the sample, which has around 280,000 clones, around four fifths seen once. The junction had 9 bases not matched to a gene; V was cut back by 5 bases and J by 0 bases. Germline CDR1 reads LNHDA; CDR2 reads SQIVND (reference sequence). The CDR3 totals 16 residues. The chain joins TRBV19 to TRBJ1-1, with 7 bases fitting TRBD1. Input material: peripheral blood. This clonotype was sampled from a woman between 50 and 59 years old with active or convalescent COVID-19. CDR3: CASSLRGRGMNTEAFF. Here the CDR3 DNA reads TGTGCCAGTAGTCTGAGGGGGCGAGGGATGAACACTGAAGCTTTCTTT. Variable domain in full (rest from reference TRBV19 and TRBJ1-1): DGGITQSPKYLFRKEGQNVTLSCEQNLNHDAMYWYRQDPGQGLRLIYYSQIVNDFQKGDIAEGYSVSREKKESFPLTVTSAQKNPTAFYLCASSLRGRGMNTEAFFGQGTRLTVV.